Below, one T cell receptor beta chain is given with its context. The data stem from a study of blood T cell repertoires in COVID-19. Across the whole study: Spain, Italy and the United States supplied samples that represented acute and convalescent COVID-19.

The table came from immunoSEQ multiplex PCR; TCRdb's copy has only in-frame clones and leaves some out. This table holds under 200,000 clones, 80% to 85% found once. The germline V and J ends were trimmed by 4 bases and 4 bases, with 14 bases remaining between them. CDR1 is SGHRS, CDR2 YFSETQ, per germline. The CDR3 is 14 amino acids. This chain links TRBV5-1 with TRBJ1-2; D possibly corresponds to TRBD1 (6 bases). Material for sequencing was PBMCs or T cells enriched from blood (not recorded which). This receptor was identified in a woman aged 55-75 years who had recovered from COVID-19. CDR3 in DNA: TGCGCCAGCAGCACGGACAGTGCCAGCTATGGCTACACCTTC. It specifies CASSTDSASYGYTF.